A selection of T cell receptor beta chains follows, all from one sample in a study of blood T cell repertoires in COVID-19. Assay used: immunoSEQ multiplex PCR; TCRdb lists only in-frame clones, some missing. The sample records fewer than 95,000 clones, 80% to 90% being singletons. The specimen was peripheral blood. The receptors come from a man aged 50 or older with acute or convalescent COVID-19. The CDR3 runs from the conserved cysteine through the conserved F or W. Each record gives: D gene, V gene, J gene, clone size, CDR3 protein, CDR3 DNA. The D gene is left open where the match is weak. Size is stated for part of the rows, as once, few or many counts, or as a class when the clone is expanded.

D: TRBD1; V: TRBV9; J: TRBJ1-5; size: -; CDR3: CASSASTGVHQPQHF; DNA: TGTGCCAGCAGCGCTTCGACAGGGGTCCATCAGCCCCAGCATTTT
D: -; V: TRBV27; J: TRBJ1-6; size: -; CDR3: CASKEKGWSPLHF; DNA: TGTGCCAGCAAGGAGAAGGGGTGGTCACCCCTCCACTTT
D: TRBD1; V: TRBV19; J: TRBJ1-2; size: -; CDR3: CASSTGQVYGYTF; DNA: TGTGCCAGTAGCACGGGACAGGTTTATGGCTACACCTTC
D: -; V: TRBV9; J: TRBJ2-3; size: -; CDR3: CASSLTDTQYF; DNA: TGTGCCAGCAGCCTCACAGATACGCAGTATTTT
D: -; V: TRBV3-1/TRBV3-2; J: TRBJ1-1; size: -; CDR3: CASSQGTAEAFF; DNA: TGTGCCAGCAGCCAAGGGACAGCTGAAGCTTTCTTT
D: TRBD2; V: TRBV5-1; J: TRBJ2-5; size: -; CDR3: CASSAAISSGGAETQYF; DNA: TGCGCCAGCAGCGCGGCGATCTCTAGCGGGGGAGCTGAGACCCAGTACTTC
D: -; V: TRBV30; J: TRBJ1-4; size: -; CDR3: CAWLLAEQEKLFF; DNA: TGTGCCTGGCTATTAGCAGAGCAGGAAAAACTGTTTTTT
D: -; V: TRBV19; J: TRBJ2-2; size: -; CDR3: CASIVTANTGELFF; DNA: TGTGCCAGTATAGTTACAGCGAACACCGGGGAGCTGTTTTTT
D: TRBD2; V: TRBV19; J: TRBJ2-3; size: -; CDR3: CASTAAGADTQYF; DNA: TGTGCCAGTACGGCAGCGGGGGCAGATACGCAGTATTTT
D: -; V: TRBV10-3; J: TRBJ2-1; size: -; CDR3: CAISDTGEQFF; DNA: TGTGCCATCAGTGATACGGGTGAGCAGTTCTTC
D: TRBD1; V: TRBV4-1; J: TRBJ1-4; size: -; CDR3: CASSQGSGQGREKLFF; DNA: TGCGCCAGCAGCCAAGGTTCGGGACAGGGGCGTGAAAAACTGTTTTTT
D: -; V: TRBV7-2; J: TRBJ1-2; size: -; CDR3: CASSLADRIYTF; DNA: TGTGCCAGCAGCTTAGCAGACAGGATCTACACCTTC
D: -; V: TRBV6-5; J: TRBJ1-4; size: -; CDR3: CASRRNPGGNEKLFF; DNA: TGTGCCAGCAGGCGAAATCCGGGCGGGAACGAAAAACTGTTTTTT
D: -; V: TRBV6-2/TRBV6-3; J: TRBJ1-5; size: -; CDR3: CASSNRGSTYQPQHF; DNA: TGTGCCAGCAGTAACCGAGGGAGCACCTATCAGCCCCAGCATTTT
D: TRBD2; V: TRBV28; J: TRBJ2-5; size: -; CDR3: CASSLSGGSGEEAQYF; DNA: TGTGCCAGCAGTTTAAGCGGTGGTAGCGGGGAAGAGGCCCAGTACTTC
D: TRBD1; V: TRBV5-4; J: TRBJ1-2; size: -; CDR3: CAIADRGLIGYTF; DNA: TGTGCCATCGCGGACAGGGGGCTAATTGGCTACACCTTC
D: -; V: TRBV29-1; J: TRBJ1-2; size: few; CDR3: CSVRRERGYTF; DNA: TGCAGCGTTCGGCGGGAGCGGGGCTACACCTTC
D: -; V: TRBV5-1; J: TRBJ1-5; size: -; CDR3: CASSLAQDQPQHF; DNA: TGCGCCAGCAGCTTGGCCCAGGATCAGCCCCAGCATTTT
D: TRBD2; V: TRBV3-1/TRBV3-2; J: TRBJ2-5; size: -; CDR3: CASSRLAGERETQYF; DNA: TGTGCCAGCAGCCGCCTAGCGGGCGAACGGGAGACCCAGTACTTC
D: -; V: TRBV19; J: TRBJ1-4; size: -; CDR3: CASRILSGTNEKLFF; DNA: TGTGCCAGTAGGATCCTTTCGGGAACTAATGAAAAACTGTTTTTT
D: TRBD1; V: TRBV11-2; J: TRBJ1-1; size: -; CDR3: CASSRDRGSGFRTEAFF; DNA: TGTGCCAGCAGTCGAGACAGGGGGTCCGGGTTTAGGACTGAAGCTTTCTTT
D: -; V: TRBV5-4; J: TRBJ1-5; size: -; CDR3: CASSLDGGFPQHF; DNA: TGTGCCAGCAGCTTGGACGGGGGTTTTCCCCAGCATTTT
D: TRBD2; V: TRBV7-9; J: TRBJ2-3; size: -; CDR3: CASGAASGVGTDTQYF; DNA: TGTGCCAGCGGAGCAGCTAGCGGGGTGGGCACAGATACGCAGTATTTT
D: TRBD2; V: TRBV7-2; J: TRBJ2-1; size: -; CDR3: CASSPTSPPPNEQFF; DNA: TGTGCCAGCAGCCCGACTAGCCCCCCTCCCAATGAGCAGTTCTTC
D: TRBD1; V: TRBV9; J: TRBJ1-1; size: -; CDR3: CASSPGTANTEAFF; DNA: TGTGCCAGCAGCCCAGGGACAGCCAACACTGAAGCTTTCTTT
D: -; V: TRBV30; J: TRBJ2-6; size: -; CDR3: CAWSALGATGANVLTF; DNA: TGTGCCTGGAGTGCCCTAGGGGCGACTGGGGCCAACGTCCTGACTTTC
D: TRBD2; V: TRBV7-6; J: TRBJ2-5; size: -; CDR3: CASSAGTSRETQYF; DNA: TGTGCCAGCAGCGCCGGGACTAGCCGGGAGACCCAGTACTTC
D: TRBD1; V: TRBV30; J: TRBJ1-6; size: -; CDR3: CAWDGTGHAGSPLHF; DNA: TGTGCCTGGGATGGGACAGGCCACGCAGGGTCACCCCTCCACTTT
D: -; V: TRBV4-2; J: TRBJ2-1; size: once; CDR3: CASSQAATLDSYNEQFF; DNA: TGTGCCAGCAGCCAGGCAGCCACATTAGACTCTTACAATGAGCAGTTCTTC
D: -; V: TRBV27; J: TRBJ1-5; size: -; CDR3: CASSSQGYQPQHF; DNA: TGTGCCAGCAGCTCTCAGGGATATCAGCCCCAGCATTTT
D: -; V: TRBV2; J: TRBJ2-5; size: -; CDR3: CASREIARETQYF; DNA: TGTGCCAGCAGGGAGATCGCAAGAGAGACCCAGTACTTC
D: -; V: TRBV20-1; J: TRBJ1-2; size: -; CDR3: CSASSGKGYTF; DNA: TGCAGTGCTAGCTCGGGAAAAGGCTACACCTTC
D: TRBD1; V: TRBV3-1/TRBV3-2; J: TRBJ1-1; size: once; CDR3: CASSPGQGNTEAFF; DNA: TGTGCCAGCAGCCCGGGACAGGGGAACACTGAAGCTTTCTTT
D: TRBD1; V: TRBV15; J: TRBJ1-2; size: -; CDR3: CATSTFRQGSSSLYGYTF; DNA: TGTGCCACCAGCACCTTTAGACAGGGATCCTCTTCCCTCTATGGCTACACCTTC
D: TRBD1; V: TRBV3-1/TRBV3-2; J: TRBJ1-6; size: -; CDR3: CASSWGQGANSPLHF; DNA: TGTGCCAGCAGCTGGGGACAGGGGGCGAATTCACCCCTCCACTTT
D: TRBD2; V: TRBV11-1; J: TRBJ2-1; size: -; CDR3: CASSPTSGGFRNEQFF; DNA: TGTGCCAGCAGCCCGACTAGCGGGGGATTTAGGAATGAGCAGTTCTTC
D: TRBD1; V: TRBV7-3; J: TRBJ1-1; size: -; CDR3: CASTQGINTEAFF; DNA: TGTGCCAGTACACAGGGGATAAACACTGAAGCTTTCTTT
D: TRBD1; V: TRBV6-5; J: TRBJ1-3; size: once; CDR3: CASSGTAGNTIYF; DNA: TGTGCCAGCAGCGGGACAGCTGGAAACACCATATATTTT
D: -; V: TRBV28; J: TRBJ1-1; size: few; CDR3: CASAEGALNTEAFF; DNA: TGTGCCAGCGCGGAAGGGGCCCTGAACACTGAAGCTTTCTTT
D: -; V: TRBV9; J: TRBJ2-1; size: many; CDR3: CASSVVSDAEQFF; DNA: TGTGCCAGCAGCGTAGTGTCAGATGCTGAGCAGTTCTTC
D: -; V: TRBV9; J: TRBJ1-1; size: -; CDR3: CASTPVRDTEAFF; DNA: TGTGCCAGCACCCCGGTGAGGGACACTGAAGCTTTCTTT
D: TRBD1; V: TRBV30; J: TRBJ1-2; size: once; CDR3: CAWSYPGQGYGYTF; DNA: TGTGCCTGGAGTTACCCGGGACAGGGCTATGGCTACACCTTC
D: TRBD2; V: TRBV11-3; J: TRBJ2-2; size: -; CDR3: CASSSLTSTNTGELFF; DNA: TGTGCCAGCAGCTCACTGACTAGCACGAACACCGGGGAGCTGTTTTTT
D: TRBD1; V: TRBV7-9; J: TRBJ1-2; size: -; CDR3: CASSLGGTGGLGYTF; DNA: TGTGCCAGCAGCTTAGGTGGGACAGGGGGCTTGGGCTACACCTTC
D: -; V: TRBV28; J: TRBJ1-5; size: -; CDR3: CASIDERGLNQPQHF; DNA: TGTGCCAGCATCGACGAGAGGGGACTCAATCAGCCCCAGCATTTT
D: -; V: TRBV7-8; J: TRBJ1-2; size: -; CDR3: CASSTTKGFDYGYTF; DNA: TGTGCCAGCAGCACCACCAAGGGGTTTGACTATGGCTACACCTTC
D: -; V: TRBV28; J: TRBJ2-3; size: -; CDR3: CASRGPGTDTQYF; DNA: TGTGCCAGCCGAGGTCCGGGAACAGATACGCAGTATTTT
D: -; V: TRBV12-3/TRBV12-4; J: TRBJ1-5; size: -; CDR3: CASTPNIQQPQHF; DNA: TGTGCCAGTACACCAAATATTCAGCAGCCCCAGCATTTT
D: TRBD1; V: TRBV5-1; J: TRBJ1-1; size: -; CDR3: CASSWTGSGITEAFF; DNA: TGCGCCAGCAGCTGGACAGGGAGCGGAATCACTGAAGCTTTCTTT
D: -; V: TRBV29-1; J: TRBJ1-2; size: -; CDR3: CSVFREDYGYTF; DNA: TGCAGCGTTTTTCGGGAGGACTATGGCTACACCTTC
D: -; V: TRBV5-1; J: TRBJ1-2; size: -; CDR3: CASSLVSPGANYGYTF; DNA: TGCGCCAGCAGCTTGGTGTCGCCAGGGGCTAACTATGGCTACACCTTC
D: -; V: TRBV5-6; J: TRBJ1-1; size: -; CDR3: CASSLDLTGSTEAFF; DNA: TGTGCCAGCAGCTTAGACCTTACAGGGTCCACTGAAGCTTTCTTT
D: -; V: TRBV6-5; J: TRBJ2-2; size: -; CDR3: CASSFSRNTGELFF; DNA: TGTGCCAGCAGTTTTAGCAGGAACACCGGGGAGCTGTTTTTT
D: TRBD1; V: TRBV15; J: TRBJ1-1; size: -; CDR3: CATRSRGQVEAFF; DNA: TGTGCCACCAGGAGCAGGGGGCAAGTTGAAGCTTTCTTT
D: -; V: TRBV20-1; J: TRBJ1-1; size: -; CDR3: CSARVLTEAFF; DNA: TGCAGTGCTAGAGTACTTACTGAAGCTTTCTTT
D: TRBD1; V: TRBV18; J: TRBJ1-2; size: -; CDR3: CASSPGTGGDYGYTF; DNA: TGTGCCAGCTCACCAGGGACAGGGGGCGACTATGGCTACACCTTC
D: -; V: TRBV7-2; J: TRBJ2-2; size: -; CDR3: CASSLGWGLHLNTGELFF; DNA: TGTGCCAGCAGCTTAGGATGGGGGCTCCATTTGAACACCGGGGAGCTGTTTTTT
D: TRBD1; V: TRBV6-5; J: TRBJ1-1; size: -; CDR3: CASRGTGSNTEAFF; DNA: TGTGCCAGCAGGGGGACAGGATCGAACACTGAAGCTTTCTTT
D: -; V: TRBV13; J: TRBJ1-2; size: -; CDR3: CASSLAGLANYGYTF; DNA: TGTGCCAGCAGCTTAGCCGGGTTAGCTAACTATGGCTACACCTTC